This passage covers 28 T cell receptor beta chains from one sample sequenced in a study of blood T cell repertoires in COVID-19 (dated by TCRdb to about 2020). Library preparation employed the immunoSEQ multiplex PCR assay. Sourced from immuneACCESS, this table was stored by TCRdb with only in-frame sequences that have V and J called. A share of the clones is absent; for the studies checked, an unresolved V gene accounts for under half, and the remainder has no known explanation. The sample has roughly 200,000 clones on record, 75% to 90% of them singletons. The ten largest make up approximately 2% of the sample. The sample taken for sequencing was PBMCs or T cells enriched from blood (not recorded which). The receptors shown here come from a woman under 40 who had recovered from COVID-19.

This sequence joins TRBV6-6 and TRBJ1-1; 8 bases align to TRBD1. The CDR3 sequence is 18 residues long. Germline V gene data show CDR1 as MNHNY and CDR2 as SVGAGI (reference sequence). J lost 0 bases, V lost 5 bases, and 14 bases had no gene match. The CDR3 nucleotides are TGTGCCAGCAGTCACCGCCGGCGGACAGGGAGTATGAACACTGAAGCTTTCTTT. Protein: CASSHRRRTGSMNTEAFF.

This rearrangement joins TRBV30 to TRBJ1-5, with 7 bases that match TRBD1. This CDR3 is 15 amino acids long. Looked up from germline, CDR1 is GTSNPN and CDR2 is SVGIG (reference sequence). V was clipped by 1 base and J by 0 bases; unmatched bases: 3. The CDR3 DNA is TGTGCCTGGAGTGCGACAGGGAATAGCAATCAGCCCCAGCATTTT. Its protein product is CAWSATGNSNQPQHF.

This clone showed up just a few times. This sequence joins TRBV18 and TRBJ2-5, with 7 bases identical to TRBD2. From germline, CDR1 is KGHSH and CDR2 LQKENI. The V gene end was trimmed by 3 bases and the J gene end by 2 bases; junction bases not matched to a gene: 9. The CDR3 loop spans 16 amino acids. The CDR3 nucleotides read TGTGCCAGCTCACCGCCGGGACTACCACCTCAAGAGACCCAGTACTTC. It specifies CASSPPGLPPQETQYF.

V usage is TRBV14 and J usage is TRBJ1-1; tentative D call: TRBD1 (5 bases). Germline assignment: CDR1 SGHDN and CDR2 FVKESK. Trimming took off 3 bases at V and 11 bases at J, with 16 bases between the two ends. The CDR3 is 13 amino acids. The CDR3 bases are TGTGCCAGCAGCCAGACGCGGGGGGTGGGTGCTTTCTTT. Its protein is CASSQTRGVGAFF.

This chain links TRBV2 with TRBJ1-2, with TRBD1 matching 8 bases. V lost 6 bases, J lost 6 bases, and 6 bases stayed unmatched. This CDR3 comprises 13 residues. Germline V gives CDR1 SNHLY, CDR2 FYNNEI. CDR3 nucleotide sequence: TGTGCCAGCAGGGATGACAGGGGTGATGGCTACACCTTC. It encodes CASRDDRGDGYTF.

The chain has TRBV7-2 and TRBJ2-4, with D possibly matching TRBD1 (6 bases). This CDR3 has 15 residues. Deletions cut 5 bases from V and 5 bases from J, with 16 bases between. Germline-derived CDR1 and CDR2 are SGHTA and FQGNSA. Written as DNA, the CDR3 is TGTGCCAGCAGCGTACCACGGACAGTCCAAAACATTCAGTACTTC. It is translated as CASSVPRTVQNIQYF.

This chain uses TRBV30 with TRBJ1-6; 9 bases line up with TRBD1. The CDR3 extends over 14 amino acids. J gave up 10 bases and V 5 bases, and 9 bases lay outside the gene matches. Per the germline V gene, CDR1 is GTSNPN and CDR2 is SVGIG (reference sequence). This CDR3 reads CAWHSGTGRSPLHF. The CDR3 DNA sequence: TGTGCCTGGCATTCCGGGACAGGGCGCTCACCCCTCCACTTT.

This sequence joins TRBV18 and TRBJ1-5, with 8 bases matching TRBD1. CDR3 size: 15 residues. Germline trimming cut 0 bases from V and 7 bases from J; bases unmatched to any gene: 5. Germline values: CDR1 KGHSH, CDR2 LQKENI. The CDR3 DNA reads as TGTGCCAGCTCACCACCGGGACAGGCGTTACAGCCCCAGCATTTT. Translating gives CASSPPGQALQPQHF.

This rearrangement joins TRBV2 to TRBJ1-1, with unresolved D. With 1 base removed from V and 2 bases from J, the gap between germline ends came to 8 bases. Germline CDR1 and CDR2: SNHLY and FYNNEI. The CDR3 loop spans 14 amino acids. This CDR3 is CASSEVRTNTEAFF. For the CDR3, the DNA is TGTGCCAGCAGTGAAGTCCGAACTAACACTGAAGCTTTCTTT.

This sequence joins TRBV5-4 and TRBJ1-2; D gene unclear. V lost 4 bases, J lost 1 base, and 8 bases lay in between. The CDR3 has 13 residues. The germline V gene has CDR1 SGHNT and CDR2 YYREEE (reference sequence). The CDR3 protein is CASSHDNNYGYTF. Here the CDR3 DNA reads TGTGCCAGCAGCCATGACAATAACTATGGCTACACCTTC.

This clone showed up just once. One end of the junction fails to match germline, which may point to a read error. This chain links TRBV30 with TRBJ1-1, with TRBD1 matching over 8 bases. CDR1 is GTSNPN, CDR2 SVGIG, per germline (reference sequence). The CDR3 runs 13 residues. Here the CDR3 reads CAWSNRDRPSSYF. Here the CDR3 DNA reads TGTGCCTGGAGTAACCGGGACAGGCCCTCCTCCTACTTT.

This chain uses TRBV3-1 (or the pseudogene TRBV3-2) with TRBJ2-3; 11 nucleotides align to TRBD1. Germline CDR1 reads LGHDT; CDR2 reads YNNKEL (reference sequence). CDR3 size: 18 residues. J was trimmed by 2 bases and V by 3 bases; bases with no gene match: 10. For the CDR3, the DNA is TGTGCCAGCAGCCAGGGGACAGGGGGTAGGGTCAACACAGATACGCAGTATTTT. Translating gives CASSQGTGGRVNTDTQYF.

The rearrangement links TRBV7-8 to TRBJ1-3; 10 positions match TRBD1. Germline CDR1 and CDR2: SGHVS and FQNEAQ. The CDR3 is 17 residues long. The junction had 2 bases not matched to a gene; V was cut back by 0 bases and J by 0 bases. The CDR3: CASSLADRGLSGNTIYF. The CDR3 bases are TGTGCCAGCAGCTTAGCTGACAGGGGGCTCTCTGGAAACACCATATATTTT.

The rearrangement links TRBV7-9 to TRBJ2-1; D might be TRBD2 (5 bases). This CDR3 comprises 18 residues. V shed 5 bases and J shed 0 bases, with 20 bases lying between them. CDR1 is SEHNR and CDR2 is FQNEAQ in the germline V gene (reference sequence). In DNA, the CDR3 is TGTGCCAGCAGCCTCGTCCGGAACCGGCGGGTCTCCTACAATGAGCAGTTCTTC. Protein: CASSLVRNRRVSYNEQFF.

This rearrangement joins TRBV27 to TRBJ1-2; a possible D gene is TRBD1 (5 bases). The CDR3 runs 16 residues. Germline V CDR1 and CDR2: MNHEY, SMNVEV (reference sequence). The V and J ends lost 2 bases and 4 bases respectively, with 17 bases between them. The CDR3 bases are TGTGCCAGCAGTTTAAGGGGACTTAAGGGGTTCTATGGCTACACCTTC. It codes for CASSLRGLKGFYGYTF.

The chain couples TRBV5-5 to TRBJ1-6; 9 bases map to TRBD1. From germline, CDR1 is SGHKS and CDR2 YYEKEE (reference sequence). V lost 2 bases and J lost 7; bases outside the gene matches: 10. This CDR3 spans 17 amino acids. CDR3 protein: CASSFGGQGIRNSPLHF. CDR3 nucleotides: TGTGCCAGCAGCTTTGGGGGACAGGGAATTCGGAATTCACCCCTCCACTTT.

CDR3 in amino acids: CASGLGDYQETQYF. CDR3 in DNA: TGCGCCAGCGGACTGGGGGACTACCAAGAGACCCAGTACTTC. The chain has TRBV5-1 and TRBJ2-5, with D possibly being TRBD2 (6 bases). Germline CDR1 and CDR2: SGHRS and YFSETQ. The length of the CDR3 is 14 residues. V was clipped by 7 bases and J by 0 bases, with 13 bases between them.

The CDR3 here is CASSFRDSSSGNTIYF. CDR3 DNA sequence: TGTGCCAGCAGTTTCCGGGACTCTAGCTCTGGAAACACCATATATTTT. The rearrangement links TRBV6-5 to TRBJ1-3, with D perhaps matching TRBD1 (5 bases). Germline CDR1 MNHEY, CDR2 SVGAGI. The CDR3 runs 16 residues. V was cut by 4 bases and J by 0 bases, with 13 bases left in between.

This sequence joins TRBV29-1 and TRBJ2-1; TRBD2 aligns across 10 bases. The CDR3 loop spans 14 amino acids. The germline V gene has CDR1 SQVTM and CDR2 ANQGSEA. After removal of 4 bases from V and 4 bases from J, the junction contained 4 bases not matched to a gene. CDR3 DNA sequence: TGCAGCGTTGGACGGACTAGCGGATACAATGAGCAGTTCTTC. Amino acid sequence: CSVGRTSGYNEQFF.

The CDR3 DNA reads TGTGCCAGCAGCTTTGGCGGGATAGGAGAGACCCAGTACTTC. Translating gives CASSFGGIGETQYF. The V and J genes are TRBV5-6 and TRBJ2-5; maybe TRBD2 (6 bases). V shed 2 bases and J shed 4 bases, with 12 bases lying between them. The length of the CDR3 is 14 residues. Germline CDR1 and CDR2: SGHDT and YYEEEE.

The chain is built from TRBV19 and TRBJ2-3; TRBD1 agrees at 8 bases. The CDR3 contains 15 residues. CDR1 is LNHDA, CDR2 SQIVND, per germline (reference sequence). V shed 6 bases, J shed 0 bases, and the junction held 5 bases outside the gene matches. DNA of the CDR3: TGTGCCAGTAGCCCTTGGACAGGGAGCACAGATACGCAGTATTTT. It is translated as CASSPWTGSTDTQYF.

The chain uses TRBV19 and TRBJ1-3, with TRBD1 as a possible D gene (6 bases). V was clipped by 5 bases and J by 1 base, with 9 bases between them. The CDR3 spans 14 residues. In germline, CDR1 is LNHDA, CDR2 SQIVND (reference sequence). CDR3 in amino acids: CASSPGDSGNTIYF. CDR3 DNA: TGTGCCAGTAGTCCAGGGGATTCTGGAAACACCATATATTTT.

This rearrangement joins TRBV29-1 to TRBJ1-6, with TRBD1 identical over 8 bases. V dropped 7 bases and J dropped 7; count of bases not matched to a gene: 6. The CDR3 contains 13 residues. Germline CDR1 is SQVTM and CDR2 is ANQGSEA. CDR3 residues: CSAGTGGNSPLHF. CDR3 nucleotide sequence: TGCAGCGCCGGAACAGGGGGGAATTCACCCCTCCACTTT.

The chain joins TRBV27 to TRBJ1-2, with TRBD1 identical over 10 bases. Per germline, CDR1 MNHEY and CDR2 SMNVEV (reference sequence). The trim removed 9 bases at V and 7 bases at J, leaving 2 bases unmatched. This CDR3 is built from 11 residues. The CDR3 protein is CASGQGVGYTF. The CDR3 nucleotides are TGTGCCAGTGGACAGGGGGTTGGCTACACCTTC.

J is TRBJ1-1 and V is TRBV24-1; 8 nucleotides agree with TRBD1. The J segment lost 0 bases and the V segment lost 0 bases, leaving 2 bases of the junction unmatched. Germline values: CDR1 KGHDR, CDR2 SFDVKD. The CDR3 runs to 16 residues. The CDR3 DNA reads TGTGCCACCAGTGATTTGCGGACAGGGTTGAACACTGAAGCTTTCTTT. This encodes CATSDLRTGLNTEAFF.

This clone appeared a few times. This chain connects TRBV5-4 to TRBJ1-6; TRBD1 matches 8 bases. V was clipped by 2 bases and J by 8 bases; unmatched bases: 6. CDR1 is SGHNT and CDR2 is YYREEE in the germline V gene (reference sequence). This CDR3 contains 15 residues. The CDR3: CASSLGRGLDSPLHF. In nucleotides, the CDR3 is TGTGCCAGCAGCTTAGGCAGGGGGCTAGATTCACCCCTCCACTTT.

The chain links TRBV5-5 to TRBJ2-7, with D maybe TRBD1 (6 bases). The CDR3 is 14 residues long. Germline V gene lookup returns CDR1 SGHKS and CDR2 YYEKEE (reference sequence). V was trimmed by 1 base and J by 2 bases, leaving 10 bases between them. The CDR3 region has the DNA TGTGCCAGCAGCTTGCCAGGGGTGACCTACGAGCAGTACTTC. The encoded protein is CASSLPGVTYEQYF.

The chain employs TRBV9 and TRBJ2-1, with 7 bases matching TRBD2. The CDR3 has 13 residues. Trimming cost V 5 bases and J 5 bases; bases outside gene matches: 4. Germline V gene sequence: CDR1 SGDLS, CDR2 YYNGEE. CDR3 protein: CASRSGNDNEQFF. The CDR3 DNA is TGTGCCAGCAGAAGCGGGAATGACAATGAGCAGTTCTTC.